This TCR beta chain emerged from a study of blood T cell repertoires in COVID-19. The protocol was immunoSEQ multiplex PCR, while the TCRdb copy is restricted to in-frame clones and leaves out a portion. The data contain fewer than 60,000 clones, just under 90% of them singletons. This clone was seen only once. CDR1 LGHDT and CDR2 YNNKEL come from the germline V gene (reference sequence). Losses at the gene ends were 1 base for V and 8 bases for J; bases not matched to a gene: 7. The CDR3 runs to 15 residues. The chain joins TRBV3-1 (or the pseudogene TRBV3-2) to TRBJ1-2, with 10 bases aligning to TRBD1. This TCR derives from a woman in her sixties or seventies with COVID-19, enrolled during active disease. The specimen was peripheral blood. The CDR3 region is CASSQVAGTGEGYTF. DNA of the CDR3: TGTGCCAGCAGCCAAGTCGCCGGGACAGGGGAAGGCTACACCTTC.